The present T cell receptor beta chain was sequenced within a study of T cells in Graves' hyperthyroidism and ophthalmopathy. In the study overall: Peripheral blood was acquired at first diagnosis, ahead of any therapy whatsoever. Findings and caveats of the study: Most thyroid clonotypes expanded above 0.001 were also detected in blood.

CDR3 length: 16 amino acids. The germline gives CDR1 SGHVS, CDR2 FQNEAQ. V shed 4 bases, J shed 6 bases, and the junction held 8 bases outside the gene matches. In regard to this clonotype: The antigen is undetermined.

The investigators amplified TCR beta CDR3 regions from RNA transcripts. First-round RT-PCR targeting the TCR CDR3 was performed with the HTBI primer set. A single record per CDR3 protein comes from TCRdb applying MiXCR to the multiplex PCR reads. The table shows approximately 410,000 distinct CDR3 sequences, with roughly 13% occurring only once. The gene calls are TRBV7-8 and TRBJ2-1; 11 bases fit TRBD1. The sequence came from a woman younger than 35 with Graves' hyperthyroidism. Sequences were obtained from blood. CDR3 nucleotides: TGTGCCAGCAGCTCCAGGATTGGGACAGGGGGCAATGAGCAGTTCTTC. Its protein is CASSSRIGTGGNEQFF.